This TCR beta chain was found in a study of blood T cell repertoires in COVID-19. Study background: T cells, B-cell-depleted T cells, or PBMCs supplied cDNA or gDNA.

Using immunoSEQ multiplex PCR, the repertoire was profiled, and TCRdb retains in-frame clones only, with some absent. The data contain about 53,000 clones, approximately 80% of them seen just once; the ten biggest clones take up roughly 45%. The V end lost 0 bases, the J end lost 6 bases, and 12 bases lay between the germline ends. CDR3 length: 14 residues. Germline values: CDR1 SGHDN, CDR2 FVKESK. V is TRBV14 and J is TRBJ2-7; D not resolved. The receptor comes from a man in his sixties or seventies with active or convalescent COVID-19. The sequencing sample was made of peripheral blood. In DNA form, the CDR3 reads TGTGCCAGCAGCCAAGACTTCGGGTTAGGCGAGCAGTACTTC. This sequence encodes CASSQDFGLGEQYF.